This T cell receptor beta chain was obtained from a study of T-cell reconstitution after alpha-beta-depleted transplantation in children. General study results and limits: Alpha-beta T cells about two months after transplant reportedly derived from several hundred expanded graft clones.

The germline CDR1 and CDR2 sequences are SNHLY and FYNNEI. This CDR3 contains 14 residues. The V end lost 8 bases, the J end lost 2 bases, and 15 bases lay between the germline ends. This clonotype was seen a handful of times. The antigen is undetermined. The library targeted TCRbeta and was prepared with unique molecular identifiers. TCRdb recomputed calls from the PCR reads with MiXCR, one row per CDR3 protein. The sample consists of about 200,000 distinct CDR3 sequences, approximately 7% of them appearing once. The sample was PBMCs, taken before TCRalphabeta/CD19-depleted stem cell transplant. The V and J genes are TRBV2 and TRBJ2-5; a possible D gene is TRBD1 (6 bases). The sequence was obtained from a boy between 2 and 10 years old with acute lymphoblastic leukemia, due to receive a stem cell transplant. CDR3 amino acids: CASRKGVAQETQYF. CDR3 nucleotides: TGTGCCAGCCGAAAGGGGGTAGCTCAAGAGACCCAGTACTTC.